The next 22 T cell receptor beta chains were all read from a single sample in a study of T-cell reconstitution after alpha-beta-depleted transplantation in children. Construction of the TCRbeta library involved unique molecular identifiers. TCRdb itself ran the PCR reads through MiXCR, one entry per CDR3 protein. In the table there are 100,000 to 130,000 distinct CDR3 sequences, 6.4% of which are singletons. The sequenced sample was PBMCs, mostly from graft donor cells, obtained 360 days after TCRalphabeta/CD19-depleted stem cell transplant. The receptors stem from a male patient aged 2 to 9 who had a stem cell transplant for acute lymphoblastic leukemia, so the T cells may come from the graft donor.

This clonotype showed up just a few times. V and J are TRBV7-6 and TRBJ1-6; 7 bases match TRBD1. CDR3 length equals 17 residues. Looked up from germline, CDR1 is SGHVS and CDR2 is FNYEAQ. Losses at the gene ends were 1 base for V and 9 bases for J; bases not matched to a gene: 12. CDR3 nucleotides: TGTGCCAGCAGCTTAGATATTGACAGGGTAGGAGTTTCACCCCTCCACTTT. It is translated as CASSLDIDRVGVSPLHF. The full variable domain, rest sourced from reference TRBV7-6 and TRBJ1-6, is GAGVSQSPRYKVTKRGQDVALRCDPISGHVSLYWYRQALGQGPEFLTYFNYEAQQDKSGLPNDRFSAERPEGSISTLTIQRTEQRDSAMYRCASSLDIDRVGVSPLHFGNGTRLTVT.

The gene calls are TRBV6-2 or TRBV6-3 and TRBJ2-6, with D hard to call. Per the germline V gene, CDR1 is MNHEY and CDR2 is SVGEGT. The CDR3 extends over 16 amino acids. With 3 bases removed from V and 0 bases from J, the gap between germline ends came to 9 bases. The CDR3, as DNA: TGTGCCAGCAGTTATGATCCCTCCTCTGGGGCCAACGTCCTGACTTTC. This codes for CASSYDPSSGANVLTF.

The chain carries TRBV18 and TRBJ1-4; D might be TRBD1 (6 bases). This CDR3 has 13 amino acids. V lost 3 bases and J lost 11, with 13 bases in between. Germline V CDR1 and CDR2: KGHSH, LQKENI. CDR3 DNA: TGTGCCAGCTCACCTGCGGACAGCATGAAACTGTTTTTT. Protein: CASSPADSMKLFF.

In its sample, this clonotype was seen many times. The chain is built from TRBV5-1 and TRBJ2-4, with 7 positions matching TRBD1. Germline trimming cut 4 bases from V and 1 base from J; bases unmatched to any gene: 8. Germline CDR1 and CDR2: SGHRS and YFSETQ. The CDR3 spans 16 residues. CDR3 nucleotides: TGCGCCAGCAGCCAAGGGGGCCTAAAGGCCAAAAACATTCAGTACTTC. This translates into CASSQGGLKAKNIQYF.

This clonotype has a count of ten or more. As DNA, the CDR3 is TGTGCCAGCGGGTTCTGGGACAGCTACGAGCAGTACTTC. Protein: CASGFWDSYEQYF. The rearrangement uses TRBV2 and TRBJ2-7, with 7 bases matching TRBD1. Germline V gives CDR1 SNHLY, CDR2 FYNNEI. This CDR3 comprises 13 residues. The trim removed 8 bases at V and 3 bases at J, leaving 7 bases unmatched.

This clonotype has at least ten counts. The chain recombines TRBV7-9 with TRBJ2-5; 7 positions match TRBD1. The V segment lost 4 bases and the J segment 3 bases; nucleotides outside the gene matches: 5. The length of the CDR3 is 14 residues. Germline loops: CDR1 SEHNR, CDR2 FQNEAQ (reference sequence). CDR3: CASSSPGTEETQYF. For the CDR3, the DNA is TGTGCCAGCAGCTCCCCCGGGACAGAAGAGACCCAGTACTTC. Combining the CDR3 with reference TRBV7-9 and TRBJ2-5 gives the whole variable domain DTGVSQNPRHKITKRGQNVTFRCDPISEHNRLYWYRQTLGQGPEFLTYFQNEAQLEKSRLLSDRFSAERPKGSFSTLEIQRTEQGDSAMYLCASSSPGTEETQYFGPGTRLLVL.

Ten or more counts support this clonotype. The chain joins TRBV7-9 to TRBJ2-5, with no clear D. Trimming left V 1 base short and J 0 bases short, with 6 bases between. The CDR3 loop spans 14 amino acids. CDR1 is SEHNR, CDR2 FQNEAQ, per germline (reference sequence). The CDR3 DNA follows: TGTGCCAGCAGCTTAGACCGGTACCAAGAGACCCAGTACTTC. It codes for CASSLDRYQETQYF.

This clonotype was seen only a few times. The chain has TRBV20-1 and TRBJ2-5; 7 bases are a match to TRBD1. Germline V gene sequence: CDR1 DFQATT, CDR2 SNEGSKA (reference sequence). V trimming: 6 bases; J trimming: 4 bases; junction bases outside the gene matches: 5. CDR3 length: 12 residues. CDR3 protein: CSAPRGLETQYF. CDR3 sequence (DNA): TGCAGTGCCCCCAGGGGGTTAGAGACCCAGTACTTC.

The chain's CDR3 is CASSLARTNYGYTF. The CDR3 DNA follows: TGCGCCAGCAGCTTGGCCAGGACTAACTATGGCTACACCTTC. V and J are TRBV5-1 and TRBJ1-2; no clear D gene. The CDR3 is 14 residues long. Trimming removed 0 bases at V and 0 bases at J, with 6 bases between. The germline CDR1 and CDR2 sequences are SGHRS and YFSETQ.

This clonotype was counted only a few times. This sequence joins TRBV7-2 and TRBJ1-1; D may be TRBD1 (5 bases). V lost 2 bases and J lost 1, with 14 bases in between. The CDR3 covers 16 residues. Germline V gene lookup returns CDR1 SGHTA and CDR2 FQGNSA. The DNA of the CDR3 is TGTGCCAGCAGCTTACTAAATTCAGGGTGGAACACTGAAGCTTTCTTT. Protein product: CASSLLNSGWNTEAFF.

This clonotype was recorded many times. CDR3 in DNA: TGTGCCAGCAGCTTGGGGGACGGACTGAACACCGGGGAGCTGTTTTTT. Translation: CASSLGDGLNTGELFF. The rearrangement joins TRBV9 to TRBJ2-2; D may correspond to TRBD1 or TRBD2 (5 bases each). Germline V gives CDR1 SGDLS, CDR2 YYNGEE. Trimming shortened V by 4 bases and J by 1 base, and 14 bases separated the two germline ends. This CDR3 comprises 16 residues. The complete variable domain, with remaining parts taken from reference TRBV9 and TRBJ2-2, reads DSGVTQTPKHLITATGQRVTLRCSPRSGDLSVYWYQQSLDQGLQFLIQYYNGEERAKGNILERFSAQQFPDLHSELNLSSLELGDSALYFCASSLGDGLNTGELFFGEGSRLTVL.

The table lists this clonotype with a count of one. The chain couples TRBV9 to TRBJ2-5; unclear D gene. This CDR3 has 14 residues. The germline V and J ends were trimmed by 0 bases and 0 bases, with 6 bases remaining between them. The germline V gene has CDR1 SGDLS and CDR2 YYNGEE. The CDR3 DNA reads as TGTGCCAGCAGCGTAGACGCCAACCAAGAGACCCAGTACTTC. This sequence encodes CASSVDANQETQYF.

At least ten counts were recorded for this clonotype. This rearrangement joins TRBV20-1 to TRBJ2-1; D uncertain. V lost 0 bases to trimming and J lost 3 bases, with 12 bases between them. CDR3 size: 15 residues. CDR1 is DFQATT and CDR2 is SNEGSKA in the germline V gene (reference sequence). CDR3 DNA sequence: TGCAGTGCTAGAGAGAGGAGACTTCGCTACAATGAGCAGTTCTTC. Translating gives CSARERRLRYNEQFF.

This clonotype occurred many times. The gene calls are TRBV28 and TRBJ2-2, with D perhaps matching TRBD1 or TRBD2 (5 bases each). V dropped 5 bases and J dropped 4 bases, with 8 bases sitting between them. Germline CDR1 and CDR2: MDHEN and SYDVKM. The CDR3 is made up of 13 amino acids. The CDR3 coding sequence is TGTGCCAGCAGTCCGAGGGGCACCGGGGAGCTGTTTTTT. Its protein product is CASSPRGTGELFF.

This clonotype was seen at least ten times. The V gene is TRBV10-3, the J gene TRBJ2-7, with D maybe TRBD2 (5 bases). In germline, CDR1 is ENHRY, CDR2 SYGVKD. This CDR3 has 15 residues. The V gene lost 5 bases and the J gene lost 0 bases, with 14 bases spanning the gap. The CDR3 nucleotides read TGTGCCATCAGTCGGACTGACCCGAGCTCCTACGAGCAGTACTTC. It codes for CAISRTDPSSYEQYF.

This clonotype was picked up a small number of times. This rearrangement joins TRBV5-6 to TRBJ2-3; tentatively, D is TRBD2 (5 bases). This CDR3 is 14 amino acids long. V was shortened by 4 bases and J by 2 bases, with 11 bases between the two germline ends. Germline V gene sequence: CDR1 SGHDT, CDR2 YYEEEE. The CDR3 spells CASSLPRVTDTQYF. The CDR3, as DNA: TGTGCCAGCAGCCTCCCGCGGGTCACAGATACGCAGTATTTT.

This clonotype showed up just a few times. This sequence joins TRBV9 and TRBJ1-6; D is unresolved. The CDR3 length is 16 residues. Germline V gives CDR1 SGDLS, CDR2 YYNGEE. V was trimmed by 3 bases and J by 6 bases, leaving 16 bases between them. In nucleotides, the CDR3 is TGTGCCAGCAGCGCTACTCTCGGGCCTAGTAATTCACCCCTCCACTTT. Translated, it gives CASSATLGPSNSPLHF.

This clonotype was observed at least ten times. The chain joins TRBV10-3 to TRBJ1-2; 9 nucleotides agree with TRBD1. This CDR3 is 16 amino acids long. CDR1 and CDR2 (germline): ENHRY, SYGVKD. V was pared by 2 bases and J by 3 bases, with 7 bases of the junction left unmatched. In DNA form, the CDR3 reads TGTGCCATCAGTGAGGGATACAGGGGGCGCGACTATGGCTACACCTTC. Amino acid sequence: CAISEGYRGRDYGYTF.

This clonotype occurred many times. In DNA, the CDR3 is TGTGCCAGCAGCCAACCCGGACAGGGGTATGGCGGGGGAATAACCGGGGAGCTGTTTTTT. Amino acid sequence: CASSQPGQGYGGGITGELFF. The chain joins TRBV4-2 to TRBJ2-2, with 9 positions matching TRBD1. In germline, CDR1 is LGHNA, CDR2 YNFKEQ. The CDR3 has 20 amino acids. The junction had 18 bases not matched to a gene; V was cut back by 2 bases and J by 5 bases.

The chain is built from TRBV7-8 and TRBJ2-3, with a possible D match to TRBD1 (5 bases). V was trimmed by 0 bases and J by 5 bases, leaving 9 bases between them. This CDR3 comprises 14 residues. The V gene's germline CDR1 is SGHVS and CDR2 FQNEAQ. The CDR3 loop reads CASSLAPRGDTQYF. The DNA for the CDR3 is TGTGCCAGCAGCTTAGCACCTAGGGGAGATACGCAGTATTTT.

This chain joins TRBV20-1 and TRBJ2-5; D is possibly TRBD2 (5 bases). Trimming shortened V by 4 bases and J by 1 base, and 31 bases separated the two germline ends. The CDR3 is made up of 20 amino acids. Germline V gene data show CDR1 as DFQATT and CDR2 as SNEGSKA (reference sequence). The CDR3 DNA reads TGCAGTGCTACCGTTAGAGGTAGGCGGGCCAAGTTCACGGGCCAAGAGACCCAGTACTTC. This translates into CSATVRGRRAKFTGQETQYF.

The rearrangement uses TRBV4-3 and TRBJ2-5; D might be TRBD1 or TRBD2, each matching 6 bases. V was trimmed by 3 bases and J by 4 bases, leaving 15 bases between them. CDR1 is LGHNA and CDR2 is YSLEER in the germline V gene. The CDR3 contains 15 residues. DNA of the CDR3: TGCGCCAGCAGCCAGGAATTTGAGGGGGGAGAGACCCAGTACTTC. Its translation: CASSQEFEGGETQYF.